The 12 T cell receptor beta chains reported below all come from one sample, sequenced in a study of blood T cell repertoires in COVID-19. Assay: immunoSEQ multiplex PCR; the TCRdb copy retains only in-frame clones and omits some. The table records tens of thousands of clones, approximately 80% of them present only once. The sample taken for sequencing was peripheral blood. The receptors derive from a human donor in a cohort sampled during active COVID-19.

V and J are TRBV7-3 and TRBJ2-3, with D tentatively TRBD2 (6 bases). Looked up from germline, CDR1 is SGHTA and CDR2 is FQGTGA. With 5 bases removed from V and 4 bases from J, the gap between germline ends came to 19 bases. The CDR3 length is 16 residues. CDR3 residues: CASSPTSGRSPDTQYF. CDR3 coding DNA: TGTGCCAGCAGCCCGACAAGTGGGAGGAGCCCAGATACGCAGTATTTT.

The chain links TRBV2 to TRBJ1-6, with TRBD1 as a possible D gene (5 bases). V was pared by 9 bases and J by 14 bases, with 23 bases between. Germline CDR1 and CDR2: SNHLY and FYNNEI. CDR3 length: 14 amino acids. CDR3 nucleotide sequence: TGTGCCAGTCCGCGGGACGGGAACTCCGGGGCCCTCCACTTT. Encoded protein: CASPRDGNSGALHF.

The J gene is TRBJ2-1, the V gene TRBV19, with TRBD2 as a possible D gene (6 bases). Germline V lookup: CDR1 LNHDA, CDR2 SQIVND (reference sequence). The CDR3 sequence is 17 residues long. Deletions cut 10 bases from V and 1 base from J, with 23 bases between. The CDR3 sequence: CATEEGHGGKSYNEQFF. Written as DNA, the CDR3 is TGTGCCACCGAGGAGGGGCACGGCGGGAAATCCTACAATGAGCAGTTCTTC.

This clone occurred once. In DNA form, the CDR3 reads TGCAGCGTTGCCCAGATACAAGAGACCCAGTACTTC. It is translated as CSVAQIQETQYF. The chain recombines TRBV29-1 with TRBJ2-5; D unclear. The CDR3 is made up of 12 amino acids. From germline, CDR1 is SQVTM and CDR2 ANQGSEA. V lost 4 bases to trimming and J lost 2 bases, with 8 bases between them.

The genes are TRBV6-1 and TRBJ1-2; D possibly corresponds to TRBD1 (5 bases). The CDR3 covers 13 residues. V lost 6 bases to trimming and J lost 4 bases, with 12 bases between them. CDR1 and CDR2 (germline): MNHNS, SASEGT. For the CDR3, the DNA is TGTGCCAGCAGGGAGAAAGGGGTCTATGGCTACACCTTC. Amino acid sequence: CASREKGVYGYTF.

The chain joins TRBV2 to TRBJ1-6, with D unclear. V was pared by 8 bases and J by 7 bases, with 9 bases between. Germline-derived CDR1 and CDR2 are SNHLY and FYNNEI. There are 12 residues in the CDR3. CDR3 sequence reads: CASETGNSPLHF. CDR3 bases: TGTGCCAGCGAAACCGGGAATTCACCCCTCCACTTT. Combining the CDR3 with reference TRBV2 and TRBJ1-6 gives the whole variable domain EPEVTQTPSHQVTQMGQEVILRCVPISNHLYFYWYRQILGQKVEFLVSFYNNEISEKSEIFDDQFSVERPDGSNFTLKIRSTKLEDSAMYFCASETGNSPLHFGNGTRLTVT.

This chain joins TRBV30 and TRBJ2-1, with 14 bases matching TRBD2. The CDR3 consists of 15 residues. Per germline, CDR1 GTSNPN and CDR2 SVGIG (reference sequence). V lost 2 bases to trimming and J lost 7 bases; unmatched junction nucleotides: 4. CDR3 protein: CAWSQGLAGVNEQFF. CDR3 bases: TGTGCCTGGAGTCAGGGACTAGCGGGAGTGAATGAGCAGTTCTTC.

CDR3: CATSDLDRPGDTQYF. CDR3 sequence (DNA): TGTGCCACCAGTGACTTGGACAGGCCAGGGGATACGCAGTATTTT. The chain couples TRBV24-1 to TRBJ2-3; 7 bases agree with TRBD1. Germline trimming cut 4 bases from V and 6 bases from J; bases unmatched to any gene: 9. CDR1 is KGHDR and CDR2 is SFDVKD in the germline V gene. The CDR3 spans 15 residues.

The chain joins TRBV15 to TRBJ1-2, with D possibly matching TRBD1 (6 bases). The CDR3 sequence is 13 residues long. Germline CDR1 and CDR2: LNHNV and YYDKDF (reference sequence). The V end was cut by 9 bases, the J end by 4 bases, with 15 bases between. CDR3 region: CATVGAPTYGYTF. The CDR3 nucleotides read TGTGCCACAGTGGGGGCCCCTACCTATGGCTACACCTTC.

The V gene is TRBV7-2, the J gene TRBJ2-4; TRBD2 matches 15 bases. Germline values: CDR1 SGHTA, CDR2 FQGNSA. V lost 5 bases and J lost 8; bases outside the gene matches: 13. The CDR3 contains 18 residues. In nucleotides, the CDR3 is TGTGCCAGCAGCCTAATAAGGACTAGCGGGAGGGTCTTAGACATTCAGTACTTC. Its protein product is CASSLIRTSGRVLDIQYF.

This rearrangement joins TRBV5-1 to TRBJ2-3, with D unclear. CDR3 length equals 16 residues. The germline V gene has CDR1 SGHRS and CDR2 YFSETQ. The V end was cut by 0 bases, the J end by 0 bases, with 11 bases between. The CDR3 protein is CASSLGALLSTDTQYF. CDR3 nucleotide sequence: TGCGCCAGCAGCTTGGGCGCCCTACTAAGCACAGATACGCAGTATTTT.

The chain uses TRBV6-1 and TRBJ1-2; D call uncertain. Looked up from germline, CDR1 is MNHNS and CDR2 is SASEGT. There are 13 residues in the CDR3. V gave up 2 bases and J gave up 1 base, with 5 bases separating them. The CDR3 region has the DNA TGTGCCAGCAGTGAAAACTTTAACTATGGCTACACCTTC. The encoded protein is CASSENFNYGYTF.